The T cell receptor beta chain described here comes from a study of T-cell reconstitution after alpha-beta-depleted transplantation in children (dated by TCRdb to about 2016). Background on the whole study: The study quantitatively tracked T-cell immune reconstitution after TCRalphabeta/CD19-depleted allogeneic hematopoietic cell transplantation in children using TCR repertoire profiling.

On this clonotype itself: Its antigen remains unidentified. No much larger clone exists at a distance of one base, and base qualities are not known.

Reading from cysteine to phenylalanine, the CDR3 counts 14 amino acids. The CDR3 DNA has 42 bases and is translated from base 1. The germline V gene provides CDR1 SGHRS and CDR2 YFSETQ. Germline trimming amounts to 4 bases on V and 8 bases on J, with 7 as the count of junction bases outside the gene matches. The library was generated by PCR. TCRdb records Illumina HiSeq 2500 as the sequencer. TCR libraries were prepared with molecular barcoding, using unique molecular identifiers to normalize TCRbeta repertoire quantification. Through fastp at Q25 and MiXCR, TCRdb rebuilt clones from the public reads, retaining in-frame beta chains. Each CDR3 protein gets just one entry, which takes the most common genes and DNA from the rows behind it. For this sample the table gives 250,000 to 350,000 distinct CDR3 sequences, of which roughly 9.5% were detected only once. In total, the top ten clones hold 10% of the sample.

The sequencing here drew on PBMCs from the stem cell graft donor, taken from the stem cell graft. The receptor chain draws on TRBV5-1 and TRBJ2-1, with 9 middle bases fitting TRBD1. This TCR came from a human donor who donated a stem cell graft to a child with SCID. The CDR3 corresponds to CASSVDRGLYEQFF. The DNA sequence follows: TGCGCCAGCAGCGTGGACAGGGGTTTATATGAGCAGTTCTTC.